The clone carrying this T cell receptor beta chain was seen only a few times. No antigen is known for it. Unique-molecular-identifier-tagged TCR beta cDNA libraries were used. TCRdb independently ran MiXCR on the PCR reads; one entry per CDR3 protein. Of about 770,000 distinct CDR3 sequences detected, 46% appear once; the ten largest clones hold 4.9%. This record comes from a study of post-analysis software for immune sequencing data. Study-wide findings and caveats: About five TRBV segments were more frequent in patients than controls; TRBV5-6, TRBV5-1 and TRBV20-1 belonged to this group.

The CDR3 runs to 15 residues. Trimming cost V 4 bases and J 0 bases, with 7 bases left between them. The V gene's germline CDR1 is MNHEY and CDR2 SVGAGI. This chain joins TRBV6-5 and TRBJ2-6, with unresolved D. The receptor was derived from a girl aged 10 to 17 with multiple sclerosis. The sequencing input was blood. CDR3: CASSSATSGANVLTF. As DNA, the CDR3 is TGTGCCAGCAGTTCCGCGACCTCTGGGGCCAACGTCCTGACTTTC.